The clone carrying this TCR beta chain was seen a single time. The antigen is not known. CDR1 is SNHLY and CDR2 is FYNNEI in the germline V gene. Trimming removed 7 bases from V and 2 bases from J, with 12 bases in between. CDR3 length: 14 residues. The sample belongs to a study of cytomegalovirus exposure and HLA in healthy donors. Across the whole study: A previous analysis identified approximately 120 million unique TCR beta sequences derived from around 200 million T cells. General observations from the study: For most TCR sequences rarity was the rule, although some public TCRs occurred in many donors. With high specificity and sensitivity, the classifier reportedly diagnosed cytomegalovirus status. A missense variant in DCLRE1C was later tied to TCR beta V- and J-gene trimming.

The PCR ran on 60 Vbeta and 13 Jbeta primers. Assay used: immunoSEQ multiplex PCR; TCRdb lists only in-frame clones, some missing. The sample has around 300,000 clones; 65% to 85% are singletons. The V and J genes are TRBV2 and TRBJ2-1; D ambiguous. The source material was PBMCs. The receptor was derived from a female donor in good health and CMV-seronegative. CDR3 protein: CASISPPTYNEQFF. In DNA, the CDR3 is TGTGCCAGCATAAGCCCACCTACCTACAATGAGCAGTTCTTC.